This TCR beta chain was sequenced during a study of graft-versus-host responses after intestinal transplantation. With 1 base removed from V and 4 bases from J, the gap between germline ends came to 7 bases. Germline V lookup: CDR1 LGHNA, CDR2 YSLEER. This CDR3 is 14 amino acids long. As to this clone: No antigen is known for it.

Some clones are missing from TCRdb's copy, which holds only in-frame ones; the method was immunoSEQ multiplex PCR. The sample shows 96,000 or so clones, about 93% of them seen only once. This TCR came from a human donor who received an intestinal transplant. The V and J genes are TRBV4-3 and TRBJ2-2; D unresolved. The sample in question was unstimulated CD4+ T cells sorted from spleen or lymph node cells, obtained before intestinal transplant. In DNA form, the CDR3 reads TGCGCCAGCAGCCAAGTTCCGTTCACCGGGGAGCTGTTTTTT. Its translation: CASSQVPFTGELFF.